The 10 T cell receptor beta chains reported below all come from one sample, sequenced in a study of blood T cell repertoires in COVID-19. The table came from immunoSEQ multiplex PCR; TCRdb's copy has only in-frame clones and leaves some out. Of approximately 100,000 clones in the sample, roughly 84% were seen once. Sequences were obtained from peripheral blood. These receptors all stem from a human donor in a cohort sampled during active COVID-19.

The chain is built from TRBV9 and TRBJ2-3, with 10 positions matching TRBD2. This CDR3 region has 18 residues. Germline values: CDR1 SGDLS, CDR2 YYNGEE. Trimming took 1 base from V and 3 from J; bases not matched to a gene: 11. CDR3 protein: CASSVNSLLAGNTDTQYF. The DNA for the CDR3 is TGTGCCAGCAGCGTAAACTCGCTACTAGCGGGAAATACAGATACGCAGTATTTT.

This rearrangement joins TRBV30 to TRBJ2-7, with 9 bases fitting TRBD1. Germline V lookup: CDR1 GTSNPN, CDR2 SVGIG (reference sequence). V was clipped by 1 base and J by 12 bases; unmatched bases: 10. The CDR3 covers 13 residues. The CDR3 protein is CAWSEGQGSTLYF. The CDR3 DNA reads TGTGCCTGGAGTGAGGGACAGGGATCCACATTGTACTTC.

As DNA, the CDR3 is TGTGCCAGCAGCTTAGGAGGACAGGGGAGCTCCTACGAGCAGTACTTC. This translates into CASSLGGQGSSYEQYF. This chain joins TRBV7-9 and TRBJ2-7, with 9 bases fitting TRBD1. From germline, CDR1 is SEHNR and CDR2 FQNEAQ (reference sequence). The CDR3 totals 16 residues. With V trimmed by 1 base and J by 0 bases, 4 bases remained unmatched.

This chain uses TRBV27 with TRBJ2-7, with D perhaps matching TRBD1 (6 bases). CDR1 and CDR2 (germline): MNHEY, SMNVEV (reference sequence). The V end was cut by 5 bases, the J end by 3 bases, with 14 bases between. The CDR3 runs 14 residues. CDR3 bases: TGTGCCAGCAGTGGGGACACGACCCACTACGAGCAGTACTTC. The encoded protein is CASSGDTTHYEQYF.

The V and J genes are TRBV29-1 and TRBJ1-1; 9 nucleotides align to TRBD1. The junction had 8 bases not matched to a gene; V was cut back by 5 bases and J by 10 bases. This CDR3 is 12 amino acids long. Germline lookup yields CDR1 SQVTM and CDR2 ANQGSEA. Here the CDR3 reads CSVQQGAYVAFF. The DNA of the CDR3 is TGCAGCGTTCAACAGGGGGCGTATGTAGCTTTCTTT.

The rearrangement uses TRBV21-1 and TRBJ1-5. TRBV21-1 is described as a pseudogene. CDR3 length: 19 residues. The CDR3, as DNA: TGTGCCAGCAGCAAAGACATCTTTGCGGCAGATTATAGCAATCAGCCCCAGCATTTT. This gives the protein CASSKDIFAADYSNQPQHF.

This clone was detected only a few times. J is TRBJ1-5 and V is TRBV6-6; D perhaps matches TRBD1 (5 bases). In germline, CDR1 is MNHNY, CDR2 SVGAGI (reference sequence). The CDR3 runs to 15 residues. V was clipped by 1 base and J by 4 bases, with 11 bases between them. The CDR3 region has the DNA TGTGCCAGCAGTTACTTAGGGGCCCGGAATCAGCCCCAGCATTTT. Amino acid sequence: CASSYLGARNQPQHF.

In this sample, this clone turned up once. The chain combines TRBV6-5 with TRBJ2-2, with D unclear. Trimming shortened V by 6 bases and J by 4 bases, and 12 bases separated the two germline ends. CDR1 and CDR2 (germline): MNHEY, SVGAGI. This CDR3 is built from 14 residues. CDR3 protein: CASRSQAVTGELFF. CDR3 DNA: TGTGCCAGCAGGAGTCAGGCCGTCACCGGGGAGCTGTTTTTT.

The chain joins TRBV12-3 or TRBV12-4 to TRBJ2-7; 7 bases are shared with TRBD1. This CDR3 has 13 residues. V gave up 6 bases and J gave up 11 bases; unmatched junction bases: 13. CDR3 protein: CASSKFDGQVKYF. CDR3 DNA sequence: TGTGCCAGCAGCAAATTTGACGGACAGGTCAAGTACTTC.

This clone was seen a few times. CDR3 loop: CASSPGSYNSPLHF. In DNA, the CDR3 is TGTGCCAGCAGCCCCGGTTCCTATAATTCACCCCTCCACTTT. J is TRBJ1-6 and V is TRBV11-2; D is ambiguous. The germline V gene encodes CDR1 SGHAT and CDR2 FQNNGV. V lost 5 bases to trimming and J lost 1 base, with 6 bases between them. This CDR3 has 14 amino acids.